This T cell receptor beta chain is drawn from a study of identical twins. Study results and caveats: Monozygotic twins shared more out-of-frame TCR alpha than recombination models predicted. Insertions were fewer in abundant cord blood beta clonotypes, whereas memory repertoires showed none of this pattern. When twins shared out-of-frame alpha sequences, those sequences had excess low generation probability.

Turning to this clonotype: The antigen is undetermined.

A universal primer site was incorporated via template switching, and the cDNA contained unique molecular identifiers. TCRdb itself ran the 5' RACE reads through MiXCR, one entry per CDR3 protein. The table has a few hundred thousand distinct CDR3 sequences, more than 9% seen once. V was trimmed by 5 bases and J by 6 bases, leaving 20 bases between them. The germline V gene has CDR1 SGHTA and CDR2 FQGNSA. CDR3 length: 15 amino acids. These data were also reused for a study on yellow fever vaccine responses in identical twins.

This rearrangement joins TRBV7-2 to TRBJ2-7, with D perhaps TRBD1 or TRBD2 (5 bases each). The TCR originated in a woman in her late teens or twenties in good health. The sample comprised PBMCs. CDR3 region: CASSLGGPASSEQYF. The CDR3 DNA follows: TGTGCCAGCAGCCTTGGGGGACCCGCTTCGTCCGAGCAGTACTTC.